The present T cell receptor (beta chain) was sequenced within a study of blood T cells in healthy people across ages. Next came a second PCR, run for about 7 to 12 cycles, which used a sample-barcoded 5' primer along with a J-beta primer mix. Each cDNA molecule, via a template-switch adaptor with 12 random nucleotides, was tagged. Each CDR3 protein is one row after TCRdb ran MiXCR on the 5' RACE reads. The sample includes around 1,000,000 distinct CDR3 sequences, approximately 25% of them seen just once. Findings of the study overall: As age increased, TCR beta diversity per million T cells fell in a roughly linear fashion. Long-lived and aged donors differed, with more naive CD4+ cells and higher diversity in the long-lived.

Details on this clonotype: What it binds is not known.

V shed 0 bases and J shed 3 bases, with 16 bases lying between them. The CDR3 runs to 16 residues. Germline CDR1 and CDR2: SGHDT and YYEEEE. This sample also belongs to another study, concerning T cells of mothers and their children.

The origin of this receptor is a girl aged 2-15 years in good health. The V gene is TRBV5-6, the J gene TRBJ2-7; D unresolved. The sequencing sample was made of blood. The CDR3 protein is CASSLGGPRRSYEQYF. In DNA form, the CDR3 reads TGTGCCAGCAGCTTGGGTGGCCCCCGAAGGAGCTACGAGCAGTACTTC.